Each of the 17 T cell receptor beta chains below was sequenced from the same sample in a study of T cells in Graves' hyperthyroidism and ophthalmopathy. TCR beta CDR3 regions were amplified from RNA transcripts. A set of HTBI primers served as the primers for a first-round RT-PCR of the TCR CDR3. TCRdb passed the multiplex PCR reads through MiXCR, listing each CDR3 protein once. The profile shows 370,000 or so distinct CDR3 sequences, approximately 14% of them singletons. Sequences were obtained from blood. These receptors came from a woman aged 18 to 35 with Graves' hyperthyroidism that later progressed to Graves' ophthalmopathy.

Note on this clonotype: This may be a read error: a much more frequent sequence differs by one nucleotide. The CDR3 DNA reads as TGCGCCAGCAGCCACTTAGACGGGAACACTGAAGCTTTCTTT. Translating gives CASSHLDGNTEAFF. The chain combines TRBV4-3 with TRBJ1-1; D gene unclear. Germline lookup yields CDR1 LGHNA and CDR2 YSLEER. This CDR3 is 14 amino acids long. Trimming removed 3 bases from V and 1 base from J, with 9 bases in between.

The chain recombines TRBV25-1 with TRBJ2-5; tentative D call: TRBD1 (6 bases). Trimming removed 1 base at V and 2 bases at J, with 11 bases between. Germline V gives CDR1 MGHDK, CDR2 SYGVNS. The CDR3 covers 15 residues. The CDR3 bases are TGTGCCAGCAGTGAATTCCAGGGACAACAAGAGACCCAGTACTTC. Amino acid sequence: CASSEFQGQQETQYF.

Only a few counts were recorded for this clonotype. The chain joins TRBV2 to TRBJ1-3; 7 bases fit TRBD1. Germline V gene sequence: CDR1 SNHLY, CDR2 FYNNEI. V shed 5 bases, J shed 0 bases, and the junction held 4 bases outside the gene matches. The length of the CDR3 is 15 residues. The CDR3 nucleotides are TGTGCCAGCAGTACAGGGGCCCCCTCTGGAAACACCATATATTTT. Translating gives CASSTGAPSGNTIYF.

This clonotype was detected many times. The chain links TRBV7-9 to TRBJ2-7; D is possibly TRBD2 (5 bases). V was shortened by 2 bases and J by 0 bases, with 11 bases between the two germline ends. The CDR3 sequence is 15 residues long. The germline gives CDR1 SEHNR, CDR2 FQNEAQ (reference sequence). CDR3 protein: CASSLTGYSSYEQYF. CDR3 nucleotide sequence: TGTGCCAGCAGCTTAACGGGGTATTCCTCCTACGAGCAGTACTTC.

This clonotype was counted many times. The J gene is TRBJ2-1, the V gene TRBV11-2; no definite D call. There are 14 residues in the CDR3. V lost 1 base and J 4 bases, leaving 8 bases between the germline ends. The germline CDR1 and CDR2 sequences are SGHAT and FQNNGV. CDR3 loop: CASSLVNAYNEQFF. CDR3 bases: TGTGCCAGCAGCTTAGTTAACGCGTACAATGAGCAGTTCTTC.

The chain links TRBV7-9 to TRBJ2-2; TRBD1 is a possible D gene (6 bases). The CDR3 loop spans 15 amino acids. Germline lookup yields CDR1 SEHNR and CDR2 FQNEAQ (reference sequence). With 4 bases removed from V and 2 bases from J, the gap between germline ends came to 11 bases. In DNA, the CDR3 is TGTGCCAGCAGCTCCGGGACACCCAACACCGGGGAGCTGTTTTTT. This gives the protein CASSSGTPNTGELFF.

Many counts were recorded for this clonotype. The J gene is TRBJ2-7, the V gene TRBV27, with D tentatively TRBD2 (5 bases). V gave up 6 bases and J gave up 3 bases, with 12 bases separating them. Germline V lookup: CDR1 MNHEY, CDR2 SMNVEV (reference sequence). The CDR3 contains 13 residues. The CDR3: CASSRGRIYEQYF. The CDR3 coding sequence is TGTGCCAGCAGCCGGGGTCGTATCTACGAGCAGTACTTC.

The V call is TRBV28, the J call TRBJ2-2; 11 nucleotides agree with TRBD1. CDR3 length: 16 amino acids. Germline CDR1 is MDHEN and CDR2 is SYDVKM. J gave up 3 bases and V 6 bases, and 6 bases lay outside the gene matches. CDR3 sequence reads: CASSQPGQGDTGELFF. The CDR3 DNA is TGTGCCAGCAGCCAACCGGGACAGGGGGACACCGGGGAGCTGTTTTTT.

This clonotype was picked up a small number of times. V usage is TRBV4-2 and J usage is TRBJ2-2, with D possibly TRBD1 on 6 matching bases. Germline V lookup: CDR1 LGHNA, CDR2 YNFKEQ. The CDR3 sequence is 23 residues long. V was pared by 3 bases and J by 6 bases, with 38 bases between. DNA of the CDR3: TGTGCCAGCAGCCATAACCCAGATCCAGACCCACAACAGGGCTGGACTTCGGCCGGGGAGCTGTTTTTT. The encoded protein is CASSHNPDPDPQQGWTSAGELFF.

This clonotype came up many times. The chain carries TRBV12-3 or TRBV12-4 and TRBJ2-3; 7 nucleotides align to TRBD1. The CDR3 covers 15 residues. The V and J ends lost 8 bases and 5 bases, in that order; junction bases with no gene match: 13. The CDR3, as DNA: TGTGCCAGCGCCACGACAGGGTTGGGTCGAGATACGCAGTATTTT. It translates to CASATTGLGRDTQYF.

This clonotype has at least ten counts. This chain joins TRBV3-2 and TRBJ2-5; TRBD1, the table's D call, lacks a check against the DNA. TRBV3-2 is marked as a pseudogene. This CDR3 comprises 15 residues. CDR3 protein: CASSQKGFRGETQYF. The CDR3 coding sequence is TGTGCCAGCAGCCAAAAGGGATTCAGGGGGGAGACCCAGTACTTC.

This clonotype was detected only a few times. The J gene is TRBJ2-2, the V gene TRBV7-2, with D possibly matching TRBD1 (5 bases). Germline assignment: CDR1 SGHTA and CDR2 FQGNSA. V was cut by 6 bases and J by 5 bases, with 16 bases left in between. CDR3 length equals 15 residues. This chain's CDR3 is CASRPGYSSTGELFF. For the CDR3, the DNA is TGTGCCAGCAGGCCAGGGTACTCTTCTACCGGGGAGCTGTTTTTT.

J is TRBJ1-6 and V is TRBV4-2; TRBD1 is a possible D gene (6 bases). Per germline, CDR1 LGHNA and CDR2 YNFKEQ. The CDR3 is 18 residues long. V was pared by 2 bases and J by 3 bases, with 17 bases between. This CDR3 reads CASSQQLQGEVYNSPLHF. Written as DNA, the CDR3 is TGTGCCAGCAGCCAACAATTACAGGGAGAGGTCTATAATTCACCCCTCCACTTT.

To note about this clonotype: The junction departs from germline at one end; a sequencing error may be responsible. This sequence joins TRBV9 and TRBJ1-1, with 9 bases identical to TRBD1. Germline loops: CDR1 SGDLS, CDR2 YYNGEE. The CDR3 spans 14 residues. CDR3 in amino acids: CASGVGTGSTEAFF. CDR3 sequence (DNA): TGTGCCAGCGGCGTAGGGACAGGGTCCACTGAAGCTTTCTTT. The whole variable domain, filled in from reference TRBV9 and TRBJ1-1, reads DSGVTQTPKHLITATGQRVTLRCSPRSGDLSVYWYQQSLDQGLQFLIQYYNGEERAKGNILERFSAQQFPDLHSELNLSSLELGDSALYFCASGVGTGSTEAFFGQGTRLTVV.

J is TRBJ1-1 and V is TRBV12-3 or TRBV12-4, with TRBD1 matching 9 bases. This CDR3 is built from 14 residues. The V and J ends lost 6 bases and 8 bases, in that order; junction bases with no gene match: 10. The CDR3 reads CASSRHTGGAEAFF. The CDR3 DNA reads TGTGCCAGCAGCCGACACACAGGGGGCGCCGAAGCTTTCTTT.

The table lists this clonotype with many counts. The chain combines TRBV27 with TRBJ1-5, with TRBD1 matching over 10 bases. V gave up 6 bases and J gave up 9 bases; unmatched junction bases: 20. The CDR3 has 18 amino acids. CDR1 and CDR2 from the germline V gene are MNHEY and SMNVEV (reference sequence). Written as DNA, the CDR3 is TGTGCCAGCAGCGCTCTACTTTCCGGGACAGGGGCACGGGGGCCCCAGCATTTT. Encoded protein: CASSALLSGTGARGPQHF.

This clonotype was detected ten times or more. The chain uses TRBV28 and TRBJ2-5; 10 bases align to TRBD1. This CDR3 comprises 15 residues. Germline trimming cut 6 bases from V and 9 bases from J; bases unmatched to any gene: 13. Germline CDR1 MDHEN, CDR2 SYDVKM. The CDR3 DNA reads TGTGCCAGCAGACCTCCGGGACAGGGGCCCGAGGCCCAGTACTTC. Protein product: CASRPPGQGPEAQYF.